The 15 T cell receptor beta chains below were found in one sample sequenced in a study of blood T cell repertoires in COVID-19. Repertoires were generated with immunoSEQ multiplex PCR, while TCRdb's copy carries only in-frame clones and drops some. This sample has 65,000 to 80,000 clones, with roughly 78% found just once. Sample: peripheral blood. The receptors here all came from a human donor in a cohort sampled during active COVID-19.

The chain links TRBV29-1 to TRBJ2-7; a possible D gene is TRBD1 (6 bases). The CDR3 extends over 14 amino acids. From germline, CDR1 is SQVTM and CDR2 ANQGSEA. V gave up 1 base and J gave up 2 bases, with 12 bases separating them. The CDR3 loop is CSVEGRGNPYEQYF. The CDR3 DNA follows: TGCAGCGTTGAAGGAAGGGGGAACCCCTACGAGCAGTACTTC.

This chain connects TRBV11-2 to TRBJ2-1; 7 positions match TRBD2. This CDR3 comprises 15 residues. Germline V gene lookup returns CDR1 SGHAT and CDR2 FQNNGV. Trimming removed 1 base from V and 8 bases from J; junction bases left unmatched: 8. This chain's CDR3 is CASSLGLAAFHEQFF. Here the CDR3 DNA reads TGTGCCAGCAGCTTAGGACTAGCAGCCTTCCATGAGCAGTTCTTC.

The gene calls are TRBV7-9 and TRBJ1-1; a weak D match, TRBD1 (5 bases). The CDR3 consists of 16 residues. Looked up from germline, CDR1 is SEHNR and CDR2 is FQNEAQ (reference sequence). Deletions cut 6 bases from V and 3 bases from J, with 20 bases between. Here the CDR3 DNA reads TGTGCCAGCAGTTTTAGACAGACCCAGCGGGACACTGAAGCTTTCTTT. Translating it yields CASSFRQTQRDTEAFF.

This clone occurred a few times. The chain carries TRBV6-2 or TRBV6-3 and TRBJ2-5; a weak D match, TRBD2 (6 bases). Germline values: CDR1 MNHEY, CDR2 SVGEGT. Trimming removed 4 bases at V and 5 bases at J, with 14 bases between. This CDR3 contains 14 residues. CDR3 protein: CASSSRLGGETQYF. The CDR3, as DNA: TGTGCCAGCAGTTCGCGACTAGGAGGGGAGACCCAGTACTTC.

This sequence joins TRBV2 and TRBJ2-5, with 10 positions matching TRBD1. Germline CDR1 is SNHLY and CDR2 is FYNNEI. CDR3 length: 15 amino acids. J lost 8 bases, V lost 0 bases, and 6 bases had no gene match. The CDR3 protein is CASSEAGQGFVTQYF. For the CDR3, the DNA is TGTGCCAGCAGTGAAGCGGGACAGGGGTTTGTAACCCAGTACTTC.

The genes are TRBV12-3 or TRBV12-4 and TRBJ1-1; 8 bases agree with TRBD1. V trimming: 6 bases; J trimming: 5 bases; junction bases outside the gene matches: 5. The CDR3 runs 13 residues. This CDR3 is CASRRQGRTEAFF. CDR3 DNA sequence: TGTGCCAGCAGAAGACAGGGGCGGACTGAAGCTTTCTTT.

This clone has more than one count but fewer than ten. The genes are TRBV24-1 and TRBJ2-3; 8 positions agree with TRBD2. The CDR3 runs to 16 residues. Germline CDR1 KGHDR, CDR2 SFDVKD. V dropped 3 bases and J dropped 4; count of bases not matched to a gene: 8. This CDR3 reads CATSDPSGGVADTQYF. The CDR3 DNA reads TGTGCCACCAGTGATCCAAGCGGGGGTGTGGCAGATACGCAGTATTTT.

The CDR3 coding sequence is TGTGCCAGCAGCCTAAGAGCCTTGAACACTGAAGCTTTCTTT. It is translated as CASSLRALNTEAFF. V usage is TRBV7-2 and J usage is TRBJ1-1; no firm D call. Germline assignment: CDR1 SGHTA and CDR2 FQGNSA. Trimming stripped 5 bases from V and 0 bases from J, with 10 bases between. The CDR3 spans 14 residues.

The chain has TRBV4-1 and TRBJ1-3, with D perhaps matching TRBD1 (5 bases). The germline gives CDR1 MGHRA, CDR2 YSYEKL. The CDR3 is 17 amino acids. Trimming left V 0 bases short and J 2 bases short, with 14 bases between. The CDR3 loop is CASSQEPSGAAGNTIYF. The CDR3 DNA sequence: TGCGCCAGCAGCCAAGAGCCTAGTGGGGCAGCTGGAAACACCATATATTTT.

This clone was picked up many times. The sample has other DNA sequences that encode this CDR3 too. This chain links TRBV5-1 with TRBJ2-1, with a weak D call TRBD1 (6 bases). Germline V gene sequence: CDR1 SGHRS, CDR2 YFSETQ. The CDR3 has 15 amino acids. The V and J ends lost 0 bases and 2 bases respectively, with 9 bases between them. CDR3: CASSLARGTYNEQFF. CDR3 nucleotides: TGCGCCAGCAGCTTGGCCAGGGGTACCTACAATGAGCAGTTCTTC.

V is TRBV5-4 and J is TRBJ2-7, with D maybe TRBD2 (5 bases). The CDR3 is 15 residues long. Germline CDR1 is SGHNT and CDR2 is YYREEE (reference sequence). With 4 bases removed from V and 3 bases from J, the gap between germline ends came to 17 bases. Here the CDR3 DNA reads TGTGCCAGCAGCCGAGACCAATCCGGGATCTACGAGCAGTACTTC. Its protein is CASSRDQSGIYEQYF.

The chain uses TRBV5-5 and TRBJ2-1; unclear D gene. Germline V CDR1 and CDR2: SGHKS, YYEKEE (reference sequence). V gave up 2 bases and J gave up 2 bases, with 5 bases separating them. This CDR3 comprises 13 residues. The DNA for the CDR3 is TGTGCCAGCAGCTTAACAACCTACAATGAGCAGTTCTTC. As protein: CASSLTTYNEQFF.

CDR3 bases: TGCGCCAGCAGCCCAGCGGGGGCTCTGAGGGAGACCCAGTACTTC. Amino acids: CASSPAGALRETQYF. This chain uses TRBV5-1 with TRBJ2-5, with TRBD2 matching over 8 bases. CDR1 and CDR2 (germline): SGHRS, YFSETQ. CDR3 size: 15 residues. V lost 4 bases to trimming and J lost 5 bases; unmatched junction nucleotides: 10.

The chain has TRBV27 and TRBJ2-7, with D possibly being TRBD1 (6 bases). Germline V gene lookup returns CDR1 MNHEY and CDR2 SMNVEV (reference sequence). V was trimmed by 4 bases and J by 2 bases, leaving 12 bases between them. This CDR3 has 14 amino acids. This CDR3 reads CASSSPDSTYEQYF. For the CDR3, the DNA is TGTGCCAGCAGTTCGCCGGACAGTACCTACGAGCAGTACTTC.

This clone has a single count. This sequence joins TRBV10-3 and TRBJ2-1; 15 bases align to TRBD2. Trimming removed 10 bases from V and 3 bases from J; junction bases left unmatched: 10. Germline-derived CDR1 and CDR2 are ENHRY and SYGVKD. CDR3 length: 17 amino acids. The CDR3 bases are TGTGCCACGTGGAACGGACTAGCGGGGGGGTACTACAATGAGCAGTTCTTC. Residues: CATWNGLAGGYYNEQFF.